The rows below give T cell receptor beta chains drawn from one sample of a study of blood T cell repertoires in COVID-19. The data were produced by immunoSEQ multiplex PCR, yet TCRdb's version contains in-frame clones alone and is incomplete. Of roughly 350,000 clones listed, 88% are singletons. Material: peripheral blood. The source of these receptors is a woman aged 45-65 years with active or convalescent COVID-19. The CDR3 runs from the conserved cysteine through the conserved F or W. A D gene is named only where the DNA matches it firmly. Where a row states a size, it is once, few, many or the class of an expanded clone; other rows omit it.

>.|TRBV4-3|16|.|TRBJ2-1
TGCGCCAGCAGCCAAGATCCACAGGGTGGCCCCAATGAGCAGTTCTTC
CASSQDPQGGPNEQFF
>.|TRBV3-1/TRBV3-2|15|.|TRBJ2-7
TGTGCCAGCAGCCAAGCTGCAGGGGCCCGCTACGAGCAGTACTTC
CASSQAAGARYEQYF
>.|TRBV27|13|.|TRBJ2-7
TGTGCCAGCAGTTTCGGCCAGCGGGACGAGCAGTACTTC
CASSFGQRDEQYF
>.|TRBV6-2/TRBV6-3|12|few|TRBJ1-5
TGTGCCAGCAGTTGGGGGGGTCAGCCCCAGCATTTT
CASSWGGQPQHF
>TRBD2|TRBV3-1/TRBV3-2|17|.|TRBJ2-3
TGTGCCAGCAGCCAAGACCTAGGACTAGCGGGGGGTGCTACGCAGTATTTT
CASSQDLGLAGGATQYF
>TRBD1|TRBV19|14|.|TRBJ1-1
TGTGCCAGTAGTTCCGAAAGGGGGCGCGCTGAAGCTTTCTTT
CASSSERGRAEAFF
>TRBD1|TRBV6-5|15|.|TRBJ1-6
TGTGCCAGCAGCCCCGGGACAGGGAGGAATTCACCCCTCCACTTT
CASSPGTGRNSPLHF
>.|TRBV14|14|.|TRBJ1-1
TGTGCCAGCAGCCAAGGGACAGCTAACACTGAAGCTTTCTTT
CASSQGTANTEAFF
>.|TRBV30|16|.|TRBJ1-5
TGTGCCTGGAGCCCGGCGAGGTTTGCGGGCAATCAGCCCCAGCATTTT
CAWSPARFAGNQPQHF
>.|TRBV19|18|few|TRBJ1-6
TGTGCCAGTAGTATGATTCCGGGGGGTAGCTCCTATAATTCACCCCTCCACTTT
CASSMIPGGSSYNSPLHF
>.|TRBV9|15|.|TRBJ1-6
TGTGCCAGCAGCGTAGGACAGACAGGCGGTTCACCCCTCCACTTT
CASSVGQTGGSPLHF
>TRBD1|TRBV7-2|18|.|TRBJ1-2
TGTGCCAGCAGCTTAGACACAGGGGGCGCGGGAGCTAACTATGGCTACACCTTC
CASSLDTGGAGANYGYTF
>.|TRBV3-1/TRBV3-2|14|.|TRBJ1-5
TGTGCCAGCAGCTCACAGGGTACTGATCAGCCCCAGCATTTT
CASSSQGTDQPQHF
>TRBD2|TRBV5-4|14|few|TRBJ2-1
TGTGCCAGCAGCTCGAACGGACTAGCCTATGAGCAGTTCTTC
CASSSNGLAYEQFF
>TRBD1|TRBV7-2|15|.|TRBJ1-2
TGTGCCAGCAGCTGGAGGACAGGGCTTAACTATGGCTACACCTTC
CASSWRTGLNYGYTF
>TRBD2|TRBV6-5|14|.|TRBJ2-3
TGTGCCAGCAGGATCCGGGAGGAGGCAGATACGCAGTATTTT
CASRIREEADTQYF
>TRBD1|TRBV19|16|.|TRBJ1-5
TGTGCCAGTAGTACATTACCGGGACAGAGCAATCAGCCCCAGCATTTT
CASSTLPGQSNQPQHF
>.|TRBV5-5|14|.|TRBJ1-6
TGTGCCACCTGGAGTGGGGCAGATAATTCACCCCTCCACTTT
CATWSGADNSPLHF
>TRBD2|TRBV9|16|.|TRBJ2-3
TGTGCCAGCAGCGTAGGACCGGGAGGGCCAGGGGATACGCAGTATTTT
CASSVGPGGPGDTQYF
>.|TRBV9|16|.|TRBJ1-3
TGTGCCAGCAGCGCCGAAAAGACAAGACCCGGAAACACCATATATTTT
CASSAEKTRPGNTIYF
>TRBD1|TRBV2|15|once|TRBJ1-4
TGTGCCAGCAGTCGGACAGGGGCCCATAATGAAAAACTGTTTTTT
CASSRTGAHNEKLFF
>TRBD1|TRBV5-8|17|.|TRBJ1-5
TGTGCCAGCAGCACCAATACCAGGGGGCCTGGGAATCAGCCCCAGCATTTT
CASSTNTRGPGNQPQHF
>TRBD1|TRBV30|14|.|TRBJ1-1
TGTGCCTGGAGCCAGACAGGGGCCAACACTGAAGCTTTCTTT
CAWSQTGANTEAFF
>TRBD1|TRBV20-1|11|.|TRBJ1-1
TGCAGTGCAGCGGGACAGGAGGAAGCTTTCTTT
CSAAGQEEAFF
>.|TRBV19|14|few|TRBJ1-2
TGTGCCACCAGTCAGGGCGGCCGGGGGGGTGGCTACACCTTC
CATSQGGRGGGYTF
>TRBD1|TRBV4-3|15|.|TRBJ2-7
TGCGCCAGCAGCCAAGACAGGGGGATCTCCTACGAGCAGTACTTC
CASSQDRGISYEQYF
>.|TRBV14|13|few|TRBJ1-2
TGTGCCAGCAGCGTCGTACAGGCGAGGGGCTACACCTTC
CASSVVQARGYTF
>.|TRBV5-6|15|.|TRBJ1-2
TGTGCCAGCAGCCCCCAGGTCGAGGGGGTCTATGGCTACACCTTC
CASSPQVEGVYGYTF
>.|TRBV5-1|15|once|TRBJ2-7
TGCGCCAGCAGACCCCCGGGTAGCGGTTCCTACGAGCAGTACTTC
CASRPPGSGSYEQYF
>.|TRBV2|13|.|TRBJ2-3
TGTGCCAGCAGTGTTTTTCAGTCAGATACGCAGTATTTT
CASSVFQSDTQYF
>TRBD1|TRBV5-4|13|.|TRBJ1-2
TGTGCCAGCACCCGACAGGGTAACTATGGCTACACCTTC
CASTRQGNYGYTF
>TRBD1|TRBV2|15|.|TRBJ1-5
TGTGCCAGCAGTGAAGCAACAGGGGACAATCAGCCCCAGCATTTT
CASSEATGDNQPQHF
>TRBD2|TRBV12-5|17|.|TRBJ2-5
TGTGCTAGTGGTTTGACTAGCGGGGGGTCTGGCCAAGAGACCCAGTACTTC
CASGLTSGGSGQETQYF
>TRBD2|TRBV14|15|.|TRBJ2-3
TGTGCCAGCAGCCAAGGACTAGCGGGGGCGGGCGCGCAGTATTTT
CASSQGLAGAGAQYF